This T cell receptor beta chain was captured by sequencing in a study of cytomegalovirus exposure and HLA in healthy donors. With 60 Vbeta and 13 Jbeta primers, the PCR was carried out. The data were produced by immunoSEQ multiplex PCR, yet TCRdb's version contains in-frame clones alone and is incomplete. Among around 150,000 clones listed, about four fifths were seen once. As concerns this clone: Its antigen remains unknown.

In germline, CDR1 is MNHEY, CDR2 SVGAGI. V was cut by 2 bases and J by 2 bases, with 10 bases left in between. The CDR3 consists of 15 residues. General study results and limits: It was reported that the classifier diagnosed cytomegalovirus status with high specificity and sensitivity in both the original and validation cohorts.

The sequence was collected from a man aged 50 to 59 in good health and CMV-seropositive. Sequenced input: PBMCs. The chain joins TRBV6-5 to TRBJ1-5; D is uncertain. The CDR3 reads CASSYRHGGNQPQHF. The DNA for the CDR3 is TGTGCCAGCAGTTACCGGCACGGGGGCAATCAGCCCCAGCATTTT.